The rows below give T cell receptor beta chains drawn from one sample of a study of early T cells in non-severe SARS-CoV-2 infection. TCRdb reanalysed the 5' RACE reads using MiXCR and keeps one entry per CDR3 protein. The data show 35,000 to 45,000 distinct CDR3 sequences, about 5.9% seen once. The sequencing used whole blood, collected at baseline. Receptors originate from an adult who was a healthcare worker with PCR-confirmed SARS-CoV-2 infection or an uninfected control (not recorded which). Both conserved end residues are part of each CDR3. The order of the fields is V gene, CDR3 length, J gene, CDR3 protein.

>TRBV5-1|15|TRBJ2-5
CASSLEPSGGETQYF
>TRBV29-1|13|TRBJ2-7
CSVKASLSYEQYF
>TRBV6-6|15|TRBJ1-5
CASSPTGGFNQPQHF
>TRBV12-3/TRBV12-4|17|TRBJ2-1
CASSNPRSFSSYNEQFF
>TRBV7-9|14|TRBJ2-3
CASSRTESGDTQYF
>TRBV12-3/TRBV12-4|14|TRBJ1-1
CASSLEGFNTEAFF
>TRBV20-1|14|TRBJ1-1
CSSPQRDMNTEAFF
>TRBV7-9|16|TRBJ2-1
CASSLQTASSYNEQFF
>TRBV29-1|12|TRBJ1-5
CSVAVGNQPQHF
>TRBV5-6|15|TRBJ2-2
CASSLPGGNTGELFF
>TRBV18|13|TRBJ1-1
CASSPLANTEAFF
>TRBV20-1|14|TRBJ1-5
CSVSGTGVHQPQHF
>TRBV5-1|15|TRBJ1-2
CASRQGGHLNYGYTF
>TRBV6-2/TRBV6-3|17|TRBJ2-1
CASSYRLLAGGPGEQFF
>TRBV29-1|14|TRBJ2-3
CSVVWQTSTDTQYF
>TRBV28|15|TRBJ1-5
CATGSRVASNQPQHF
>TRBV5-1|15|TRBJ2-3
CASSKLAGNTDTQYF
>TRBV7-2|11|TRBJ1-1
CASSLFAEAFF
>TRBV29-1|12|TRBJ2-7
CSVVSVTYEQYF
>TRBV5-4|15|TRBJ2-1
CASSTFGTGHNEQFF
>TRBV5-1|18|TRBJ2-4
CASSLLGGPDLAKNIQYF
>TRBV12-3/TRBV12-4|15|TRBJ1-3
CASSLAGGSGNTIYF
>TRBV28|15|TRBJ1-1
CASSLVPGTNTEAFF
>TRBV30|14|TRBJ2-1
CAWTREFSYNEQFF
>TRBV10-3|15|TRBJ1-2
CAISEATGSNYGYTF
>TRBV12-3/TRBV12-4|13|TRBJ1-5
CASSLVTNQPQHF
>TRBV2|16|TRBJ2-6
CASRRQGAAGANVLTF
>TRBV20-1|14|TRBJ2-1
CSAPERGDYNEQFF
>TRBV9|15|TRBJ1-2
CASSVVGSSNYGYTF
>TRBV5-6|16|TRBJ1-3
CASSLGTGPSGNTIYF
>TRBV30|13|TRBJ1-1
CAWSVHGGGKAFF
>TRBV9|16|TRBJ2-1
CASTQGSSVFYNEQFF
>TRBV7-9|15|TRBJ2-5
CASSFPRGPQETQYF
>TRBV7-2|16|TRBJ2-5
CASSLSLAGGQETQYF
>TRBV29-1|13|TRBJ1-1
CSVEDQGNTEAFF
>TRBV19|14|TRBJ2-1
CASRPHSLLNEQFF
>TRBV7-2|16|TRBJ2-5
CASTPGLAGFSETQYF
>TRBV11-2|16|TRBJ2-1
CASSFLGLSVTNEQFF
>TRBV19|14|TRBJ1-4
CASSKSATNEKLFF
>TRBV9|15|TRBJ2-1
CASSVEVTGVGEQFF
>TRBV6-1|15|TRBJ2-1
CASSSAHSSYNEQFF
>TRBV20-1|16|TRBJ2-7
CSARDRRTGPSYEQYF
>TRBV6-5|15|TRBJ2-2
CASSISGDGTGELFF
>TRBV28|13|TRBJ2-7
CASSQPWAYEQYF